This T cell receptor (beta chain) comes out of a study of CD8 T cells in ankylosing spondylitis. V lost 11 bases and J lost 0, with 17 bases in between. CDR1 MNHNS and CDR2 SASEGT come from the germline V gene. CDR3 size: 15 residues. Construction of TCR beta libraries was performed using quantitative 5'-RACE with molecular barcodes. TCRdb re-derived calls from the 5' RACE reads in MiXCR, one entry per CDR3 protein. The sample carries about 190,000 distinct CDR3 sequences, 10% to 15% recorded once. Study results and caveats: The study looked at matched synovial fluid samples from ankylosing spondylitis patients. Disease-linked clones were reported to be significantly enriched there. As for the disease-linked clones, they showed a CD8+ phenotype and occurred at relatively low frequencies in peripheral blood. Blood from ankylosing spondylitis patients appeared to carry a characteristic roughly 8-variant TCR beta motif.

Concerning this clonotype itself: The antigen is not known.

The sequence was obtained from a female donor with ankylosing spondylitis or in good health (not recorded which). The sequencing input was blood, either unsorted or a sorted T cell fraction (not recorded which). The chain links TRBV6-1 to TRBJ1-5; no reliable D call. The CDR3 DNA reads TGTGCCGGCCTTACGATGGGGAATAGCAATCAGCCCCAGCATTTT. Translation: CAGLTMGNSNQPQHF.